The rows below give T cell receptor beta chains drawn from one sample of a study of shared clonotypes between healthy human individuals. Clones were read by immunoSEQ multiplex PCR, and TCRdb kept only the in-frame ones, dropping some. The profile shows over a million clones, around 78% of them singletons. Source material: memory CD4+ T cells from PBMCs. These receptors were taken from a man younger than 35 in good health. Some clones in this sample may be carry-over from other donors' samples. The CDR3 runs from the conserved cysteine through the conserved F or W. A D gene is named only where the DNA matches it firmly. Clone sizes are given selectively: once, few, many, or a class where the clone is expanded.

TRBV7-9	-	TRBD1	TRBJ1-4	CASSSDRAGMYEKLFF	TGTGCCAGCAGCTCAGACAGGGCGGGGATGTATGAAAAACTGTTTTTT
TRBV30	-	-	TRBJ1-1	CAWIWGGNTEAFF	TGTGCCTGGATCTGGGGGGGGAACACTGAAGCTTTCTTT
TRBV6-1	-	-	TRBJ1-2	CASRQTDYGYTF	TGTGCCAGCAGGCAAACCGACTATGGCTACACCTTC
TRBV27	-	-	TRBJ2-1	CASSLSSNDMNKQFF	TGTGCCAGCAGTTTATCCTCAAACGACATGAATAAGCAGTTCTTC
TRBV5-4	-	TRBD1	TRBJ1-1	CASSSTGVRTEAFF	TGTGCCAGCAGCTCGACAGGGGTGAGAACTGAAGCTTTCTTT
TRBV4-3	-	TRBD2	TRBJ2-3	CASSQEASGSWGDTQYF	TGCGCCAGCAGCCAAGAGGCTAGCGGGAGCTGGGGAGATACGCAGTATTTT
TRBV6-1	-	-	TRBJ2-7	CASREGTAPWEQYF	TGTGCCAGCAGGGAAGGGACCGCCCCCTGGGAGCAGTACTTC
TRBV6-5	-	TRBD1	TRBJ1-1	CASSPTGVPEAFF	TGTGCCAGCAGTCCTACAGGGGTCCCTGAAGCTTTCTTT
TRBV4-1	-	TRBD1	TRBJ2-2	CASSRGLRDRGNTGELFF	TGCGCCAGCAGCCGGGGCCTCCGGGACAGGGGGAACACCGGGGAGCTGTTTTTT
TRBV19	-	-	TRBJ1-2	CASSMAYGYTF	TGTGCCAGTAGTATGGCGTACGGCTACACCTTC
TRBV6-6	-	TRBD2	TRBJ2-5	CASSDTSGQETQYF	TGTGCCAGCAGCGACACTAGCGGACAAGAGACCCAGTACTTC
TRBV7-3	-	-	TRBJ1-1	CASSYFGGSSEAFF	TGTGCCAGCAGCTATTTCGGGGGTTCGTCTGAAGCTTTCTTT
TRBV12-2	few	-	TRBJ1-2	CASRLESRPNYGYTF	TGTGCAAGTCGCTTAGAGAGCAGACCGAACTATGGCTACACCTTC
TRBV5-1	-	TRBD2	TRBJ2-7	CASSSTMAATSGSHEQYF	TGCGCCAGCAGCTCCACGATGGCCGCCACTAGCGGGAGCCACGAGCAGTACTTC
TRBV19	-	-	TRBJ1-1	CASSLPTGRTMNTEAFF	TGTGCCAGTAGCCTCCCGACAGGACGAACTATGAACACTGAAGCTTTCTTT
TRBV6-1	-	TRBD1	TRBJ1-5	CASSEALTGNQPQHF	TGTGCCAGCAGTGAAGCGTTGACAGGGAATCAGCCCCAGCATTTT
TRBV7-9	-	-	TRBJ1-2	CASTLGSGGYTF	TGTGCCAGCACCCTGGGGAGTGGCGGCTACACCTTC
TRBV15	-	-	TRBJ2-7	CATSRDRGNSYEQYF	TGTGCCACCAGCAGAGATCGAGGGAACTCCTACGAGCAGTACTTC
TRBV7-2	once	-	TRBJ2-6	CASSPGTFAMSGANVLTF	TGTGCCAGCAGCCCCGGGACTTTCGCCATGTCTGGGGCCAACGTCCTGACTTTC
TRBV19	-	-	TRBJ2-1	CASSRGVYNEQFF	TGTGCCAGTAGTAGAGGAGTCTACAATGAGCAGTTCTTC
TRBV5-1	-	TRBD2	TRBJ2-1	CASSRTSGSMYNEQFF	TGCGCCAGCAGCCGGACTAGCGGGAGTATGTACAATGAGCAGTTCTTC
TRBV7-9	-	-	TRBJ1-1	CASSSRGYTEAFF	TGTGCCAGCAGCTCCCGAGGATACACTGAAGCTTTCTTT
TRBV19	-	-	TRBJ2-2	CASSARGGGELFF	TGTGCCAGTAGCGCCAGGGGTGGCGGGGAGCTGTTTTTT
TRBV28	-	-	TRBJ1-1	CASMELMNTEAFF	TGTGCCAGCATGGAGCTCATGAACACTGAAGCTTTCTTT
TRBV6-1	-	-	TRBJ1-2	CASSEGAGTYGYTF	TGTGCCAGCAGTGAAGGGGCAGGGACCTATGGCTACACCTTC
TRBV9	-	TRBD2	TRBJ2-7	CASSVYSSGGYEQYF	TGTGCCAGCAGCGTATACAGCAGCGGGGGCTACGAGCAGTACTTC
TRBV18	-	-	TRBJ2-1	CASSHPTESNEQFF	TGTGCCAGCTCGCACCCGACAGAGAGCAATGAGCAGTTCTTC
TRBV7-9	few	-	TRBJ2-1	CASSSQNLFSSYEQFF	TGTGCCAGCAGCTCTCAAAATCTGTTTAGTTCTTATGAGCAGTTCTTC
TRBV18	-	TRBD1	TRBJ1-3	CASMTGNSGNTIYF	TGTGCCAGCATGACAGGGAACTCTGGAAACACCATATATTTT
TRBV11-2	once	TRBD2	TRBJ2-3	CASTRLAGGNTQYF	TGTGCCAGCACCCGACTAGCGGGGGGGAATACGCAGTATTTT
TRBV18	-	-	TRBJ2-3	CASSPPSNTDTQYF	TGTGCCAGCTCACCACCTTCTAACACAGATACGCAGTATTTT
TRBV29-1	-	TRBD1	TRBJ2-3	CSARGTGASTDTQYF	TGCAGCGCCCGAGGGACAGGAGCTAGCACAGATACGCAGTATTTT
TRBV7-3	once	-	TRBJ2-5	CASSLRVMETQYF	TGTGCCAGCAGCTTGAGGGTTATGGAGACCCAGTACTTC
TRBV10-3	-	-	TRBJ2-4	CAISESTQGGNIQYF	TGTGCCATCAGTGAGTCGACTCAGGGAGGAAACATTCAGTACTTC
TRBV30	-	-	TRBJ2-2	CAFRGLAPGELFF	TGTGCCTTTCGGGGTCTAGCCCCCGGGGAGCTGTTTTTT
TRBV7-8	-	TRBD2	TRBJ2-7	CASSFDRDYTYEQYF	TGTGCCAGCAGCTTCGACCGGGACTACACCTACGAGCAGTACTTC
TRBV27	-	-	TRBJ2-3	CASSPPTLRLSTDTQYF	TGTGCCAGCAGTCCCCCGACTCTACGACTAAGCACAGATACGCAGTATTTT
TRBV27	few	-	TRBJ1-2	CASTSGESPGYTF	TGTGCCAGCACATCCGGGGAGTCACCCGGCTACACCTTC
TRBV5-1	few	-	TRBJ1-1	CASTPQAGGPGNTEAFF	TGCGCCAGCACCCCCCAAGCGGGGGGCCCGGGCAACACTGAAGCTTTCTTT
TRBV28	-	TRBD2	TRBJ2-7	CASSFIGPSGRGEQYF	TGTGCCAGCAGTTTTATTGGTCCAAGCGGGAGGGGGGAGCAGTACTTC
TRBV9	many	-	TRBJ2-1	CASSVGYNEQFF	TGTGCCAGCAGCGTAGGCTACAATGAGCAGTTCTTC
TRBV5-1	-	TRBD2	TRBJ2-1	CASQISAGARNEQFF	TGCGCCAGTCAGATATCCGCGGGAGCCCGCAATGAGCAGTTCTTC
TRBV29-1	-	TRBD1	TRBJ2-1	CSAGVGTAYNEQFF	TGCAGCGCCGGAGTTGGGACAGCCTACAATGAGCAGTTCTTC
TRBV28	-	-	TRBJ1-2	CASSLSETDYGYTF	TGTGCCAGCAGTTTGTCGGAAACGGACTATGGCTACACCTTC
TRBV7-2	once	-	TRBJ2-3	CASTPVGGTGTDTQYF	TGTGCCAGCACCCCGGTGGGGGGAACCGGCACAGATACGCAGTATTTT
TRBV7-3	-	TRBD2	TRBJ2-1	CASRLAGSSGSYNEQFF	TGTGCCAGCAGGCTAGCCGGGTCTAGCGGCTCCTACAATGAGCAGTTCTTC
TRBV6-5	-	-	TRBJ2-3	CASSWRAASTDTQYF	TGTGCCAGCAGTTGGCGGGCGGCTAGCACAGATACGCAGTATTTT
TRBV5-3	-	TRBD1	TRBJ2-7	CARSGSRQGPYEQYF	TGTGCCAGAAGCGGAAGCCGACAGGGGCCCTACGAGCAGTACTTC
TRBV19	-	TRBD1	TRBJ2-6	CASSDRGHLSGANVLTF	TGTGCCAGTAGCGACAGGGGTCACCTCTCTGGGGCCAACGTCCTGACTTTC
TRBV29-1	-	-	TRBJ1-1	CSVSHTEAFF	TGCAGCGTCTCACACACTGAAGCTTTCTTT
TRBV20-1	-	-	TRBJ2-1	CSARPLQEQFF	TGCAGTGCTAGACCTCTCCAGGAGCAGTTCTTC
TRBV28	-	-	TRBJ2-5	CASSLVGQETQYF	TGTGCCAGCAGTCTGGTGGGTCAAGAGACCCAGTACTTC
TRBV27	-	-	TRBJ2-3	CASSSLDSLTDTQYF	TGTGCCAGCAGTTCCTTGGACAGTCTCACAGATACGCAGTATTTT
TRBV27	-	-	TRBJ1-1	CASSLWGVANTEAFF	TGTGCCAGCAGTTTATGGGGGGTGGCGAACACTGAAGCTTTCTTT
TRBV7-9	-	TRBD2	TRBJ2-2	CASSLASGSPGELFF	TGTGCCAGCAGCTTGGCTAGCGGGAGTCCCGGGGAGCTGTTTTTT
TRBV14	-	TRBD2	TRBJ2-1	CASSQDWGRAYNEQFF	TGTGCCAGCAGCCAAGATTGGGGGAGGGCTTACAATGAGCAGTTCTTC
TRBV9	-	-	TRBJ1-4	CASSPGSAATNEKLFF	TGTGCCAGCAGCCCGGGATCCGCCGCAACTAATGAAAAACTGTTTTTT